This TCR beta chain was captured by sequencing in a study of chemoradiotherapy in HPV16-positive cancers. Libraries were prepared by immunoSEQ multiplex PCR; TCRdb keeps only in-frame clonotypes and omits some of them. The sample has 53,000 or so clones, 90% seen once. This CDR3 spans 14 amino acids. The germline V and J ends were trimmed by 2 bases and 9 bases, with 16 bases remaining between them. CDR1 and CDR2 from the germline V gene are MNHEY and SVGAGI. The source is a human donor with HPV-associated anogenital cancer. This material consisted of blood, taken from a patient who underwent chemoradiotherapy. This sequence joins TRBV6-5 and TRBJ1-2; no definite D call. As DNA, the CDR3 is TGTGCCAGCAGTTACCATATATTAACGGAGAGCTACACCTTC. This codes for CASSYHILTESYTF.